Listed below are T cell receptor beta chains from one sample, sequenced in a study of T cell responses to AZD1222 COVID-19 vaccine. TCRdb's table, derived via immunoSEQ multiplex PCR, lists solely in-frame clones and lacks some. The data show 180,000 or so clones, approximately 94% seen once. The sequencing used peripheral blood, collected on day 0 of AZD1222 vaccination. These receptors were collected from an adult in good health. Both conserved end residues are part of each CDR3. The D gene is left open where the match is weak. Rows give clone size only sometimes, using once, few, many, or a class for an expanded clone.

j_call v_call d_call clone_size cdr3_aa cdr3_nt
TRBJ2-3 TRBV7-9 . . CASREEVRGATDTQYF TGTGCCAGCAGGGAGGAGGTTCGCGGGGCCACAGATACGCAGTATTTT
TRBJ1-1 TRBV28 . . CASSLGTGAVVAFF TGTGCCAGCAGTTTGGGGACTGGGGCGGTCGTAGCTTTCTTT
TRBJ2-3 TRBV18 TRBD2 . CASGGGPSTDTQYF TGTGCCAGCGGGGGGGGACCCAGCACAGATACGCAGTATTTT
TRBJ2-1 TRBV3-1/TRBV3-2 . . CASSQVHEQFF TGTGCCAGCAGCCAAGTTCATGAGCAGTTCTTC
TRBJ2-1 TRBV5-1 TRBD2 . CASSRGLAGAYNEQFF TGCGCCAGCAGCAGGGGACTAGCGGGAGCTTACAATGAGCAGTTCTTC
TRBJ2-1 TRBV10-1 . . CASSEKPSSYNEQFF TGCGCCAGCAGTGAAAAGCCAAGCTCCTACAATGAGCAGTTCTTC
TRBJ2-1 TRBV30 . . CAWSVSVLNEQFF TGTGCCTGGAGTGTATCTGTACTCAATGAGCAGTTCTTC
TRBJ1-2 TRBV18 . . CASSPVGVNYGYTF TGTGCCAGCTCACCAGTAGGAGTAAACTATGGCTACACCTTC
TRBJ2-3 TRBV7-6 . . CASSLAGPTDTQYF TGTGCCAGCAGCTTAGCGGGACCCACAGATACGCAGTATTTT
TRBJ1-1 TRBV3-1/TRBV3-2 . . CASSQVALNTEAFF TGTGCCAGCAGCCAAGTGGCCCTGAACACTGAAGCTTTCTTT
TRBJ1-1 TRBV18 TRBD1 . CASSPTGDEAFF TGTGCCAGCTCACCGACAGGGGACGAAGCTTTCTTT
TRBJ1-1 TRBV6-6 . . CASITNKNTEAFF TGTGCCAGCATAACAAATAAGAACACTGAAGCTTTCTTT
TRBJ1-6 TRBV7-9 TRBD1 . CASSPPEGQGNSPLHF TGTGCCAGCAGCCCGCCGGAGGGACAGGGAAATTCACCCCTCCACTTT
TRBJ1-2 TRBV15 . . CATSSGRGFYGYTF TGTGCCACCAGCAGTGGCCGCGGTTTCTATGGCTACACCTTC
TRBJ1-6 TRBV13 . . CASRVGIGGPYNSPLHF TGTGCCAGCAGAGTGGGGATTGGGGGGCCCTATAATTCACCCCTCCACTTT
TRBJ2-7 TRBV5-4 TRBD2 . CASRETSGSYEQYF TGTGCCAGCAGGGAGACTAGCGGGAGCTACGAGCAGTACTTC
TRBJ2-1 TRBV11-3 . once CASKRSSRPFF TGTGCCAGCAAACGTTCTAGTAGGCCGTTCTTC
TRBJ1-5 TRBV4-2 . . CASSPLVNQPQHF TGTGCCAGCAGCCCCCTGGTGAATCAGCCCCAGCATTTT
TRBJ2-7 TRBV7-2 TRBD2 . CASSLALGTSGTEQYF TGTGCCAGCAGCTTAGCCCTCGGGACTAGCGGGACCGAGCAGTACTTC
TRBJ1-5 TRBV30 . . CAWSLRTGSNNQPQHF TGTGCCTGGAGTCTTAGAACGGGGAGTAACAATCAGCCCCAGCATTTT
TRBJ1-1 TRBV19 . . CATKRVDTEAFF TGTGCCACAAAACGTGTGGACACTGAAGCTTTCTTT
TRBJ1-1 TRBV24-1 . . CATSDRRSGYTEAFF TGTGCCACCAGTGATAGAAGGTCAGGATACACTGAAGCTTTCTTT
TRBJ1-4 TRBV28 . . CASSFGEKLFF TGTGCCAGCAGTTTTGGTGAAAAACTGTTTTTT
TRBJ2-4 TRBV19 . . CASSISGQGKNIQYF TGTGCCAGTAGTATCAGTGGGCAGGGCAAAAACATTCAGTACTTC
TRBJ1-2 TRBV5-4 . . CASSSQAGSRGYTF TGTGCCAGCAGCTCTCAAGCAGGATCTCGTGGCTACACCTTC
TRBJ2-1 TRBV6-4 TRBD2 few CASSLLAGENEQFF TGTGCCAGCTCCTTACTAGCGGGAGAGAATGAGCAGTTCTTC
TRBJ1-5 TRBV7-8 . . CASSYREGQPQHF TGTGCCAGCAGCTACAGGGAGGGTCAGCCCCAGCATTTT
TRBJ2-3 TRBV15 TRBD2 . CATGRGLVSTDTQYF TGTGCCACCGGCCGGGGACTAGTAAGCACAGATACGCAGTATTTT
TRBJ1-5 TRBV6-5 . once CASSRTGFNQPQHF TGTGCCAGCAGCCGGACGGGTTTCAATCAGCCCCAGCATTTT
TRBJ2-7 TRBV7-9 . . CASSLAGQPSYEQYF TGTGCCAGCAGCTTAGCCGGACAGCCCTCCTACGAGCAGTACTTC
TRBJ1-3 TRBV9 . . CASSVVGGGNTIYF TGTGCCAGCAGCGTAGTAGGTGGGGGAAACACCATATATTTT
TRBJ1-4 TRBV29-1 . . CSAGGGTNEKLFF TGCAGCGCTGGCGGGGGGACTAATGAAAAACTGTTTTTT
TRBJ1-6 TRBV28 TRBD1 . CASSNGQGKPLHF TGTGCCAGCAGTAACGGACAGGGTAAACCCCTCCACTTT
TRBJ1-5 TRBV15 . . CATSRDQGMGQPQHF TGTGCCACCAGCAGGGACCAGGGGATGGGTCAGCCCCAGCATTTT
TRBJ2-1 TRBV29-1 TRBD2 . CSVEKAGEAYNEQFF TGCAGCGTTGAAAAGGCGGGAGAGGCCTACAATGAGCAGTTCTTC
TRBJ2-5 TRBV11-2 TRBD2 . CASSSGAAGGQETQYF TGTGCCAGCAGCTCGGGGGCTGCGGGAGGTCAAGAGACCCAGTACTTC
TRBJ1-6 TRBV28 TRBD1 . CASSSQGGYNSPLHF TGTGCCAGCAGCTCACAGGGGGGGTATAATTCACCCCTCCACTTT
TRBJ2-1 TRBV19 . . CASSNPSGYNEQFF TGTGCCAGTAGTAACCCCTCTGGATACAATGAGCAGTTCTTC
TRBJ2-2 TRBV11-2 . . CASSFITGLGTGELFF TGTGCCAGCAGCTTTATTACCGGGTTAGGTACCGGGGAGCTGTTTTTT
TRBJ1-5 TRBV16 . . CASSQQGPEQPQHF TGTGCCAGCAGCCAACAGGGGCCGGAACAGCCCCAGCATTTT
TRBJ1-1 TRBV4-1 . . CASSQALLLPGTYREAFF TGCGCCAGCAGCCAAGCTCTTCTCCTGCCCGGAACCTACAGAGAAGCTTTCTTT
TRBJ2-3 TRBV15 . . CATLRSGTDTQYF TGTGCCACCTTGAGAAGCGGCACAGATACGCAGTATTTT
TRBJ1-2 TRBV18 . . CASSSQGSYGYTF TGTGCCAGCTCATCACAGGGAAGCTATGGCTACACCTTC
TRBJ2-7 TRBV19 . . CASSITGEAYEQYF TGTGCCAGTAGTATAACCGGGGAGGCCTACGAGCAGTACTTC
TRBJ1-6 TRBV7-9 TRBD1 . CASSLGQGDLTWGTPLHF TGTGCCAGCAGCTTGGGACAGGGGGACCTAACCTGGGGGACACCCCTCCACTTT
TRBJ2-5 TRBV10-3 . . CAISEGGLGRETQYF TGTGCCATCAGTGAGGGGGGACTGGGGCGAGAGACCCAGTACTTC
TRBJ1-4 TRBV11-2 . . CASSFSRDPDAHEKLFF TGTGCCAGCAGCTTCTCCCGAGATCCAGACGCCCATGAAAAACTGTTTTTT
TRBJ2-7 TRBV4-2 TRBD2 once CASSQGTSGSKEQYF TGTGCCAGCAGCCAAGGAACTAGCGGGAGTAAGGAGCAGTACTTC
TRBJ2-7 TRBV11-1 . once CASSLDYELGEQYF TGTGCCAGCAGCTTGGACTACGAGCTTGGCGAGCAGTACTTC
TRBJ1-1 TRBV19 . . CASRRGNTEAFF TGTGCCAGTAGAAGGGGGAACACTGAAGCTTTCTTT
TRBJ2-3 TRBV28 TRBD1 . CASSPTTGALNGRDTQYF TGTGCCAGCAGCCCGACGACAGGGGCCCTCAACGGGAGAGATACGCAGTATTTT
TRBJ1-1 TRBV5-6 . . CASSLTVGEAFF TGTGCCAGCAGCTTGACAGTAGGTGAAGCTTTCTTT
TRBJ1-2 TRBV5-4 . . CASSLKGGRLAAGYTF TGTGCCAGCAGCTTGAAGGGGGGGCGCCTAGCGGCTGGCTACACCTTC
TRBJ2-1 TRBV5-1 . . CASSLQGYSYNEQFF TGCGCCAGCAGCCTACAGGGATACTCCTACAATGAGCAGTTCTTC
TRBJ1-2 TRBV2 . . CASRWASHGYTF TGTGCCAGCAGGTGGGCCAGCCATGGCTACACCTTC
TRBJ1-2 TRBV28 . . CASSDYGYTF TGTGCCAGCAGCGACTATGGCTACACCTTC
TRBJ2-2 TRBV29-1 TRBD1 . CSALRGTNTGELFF TGCAGCGCTCTCAGGGGGACCAACACCGGGGAGCTGTTTTTT
TRBJ2-7 TRBV7-2 . once CASSLLTQSYEQYF TGTGCCAGCAGCTTACTGACCCAATCCTACGAGCAGTACTTC
TRBJ2-3 TRBV9 TRBD2 . CASSPGGGIISTDTQYF TGTGCCAGCAGCCCTGGGGGAGGGATTATAAGCACAGATACGCAGTATTTT